At least ten counts were recorded for the clone carrying this T cell receptor beta chain. What it binds is unknown. The sequence runs out 3 residues before the end of the CDR3; the remainder is reconstructed from the germline J gene. CDR1 and CDR2 from the germline V gene are SGHDT and YYEEEE. V gave up 2 bases and J gave up 2 bases, with 13 bases separating them. The CDR3 extends over 15 amino acids. This record comes from a study of T cell clonality in common variable immunodeficiency. Study-level findings and limits: Reportedly, TCR beta sequences from common variable immunodeficiency showed fewer deletions and N-nucleotide insertions.

TCRdb keeps only in-frame clones here, not all; method: immunoSEQ multiplex PCR. The repertoire has roughly 79,000 clones, none seen only once; the ten largest take approximately 0.84%. Material: peripheral blood mononuclear cells. The chain employs TRBV5-6 and TRBJ1-2; possibly TRBD1 for D (6 bases). The TCR was taken from a person aged 18 to 69 in good health. CDR3 bases read: TGTGCCAGCAGCTTCATTGTGGACAGCAACTATGGC. Protein: CASSFIVDSNYG. The CDR3 reads in full as CASSFIVDSNYGYTF.